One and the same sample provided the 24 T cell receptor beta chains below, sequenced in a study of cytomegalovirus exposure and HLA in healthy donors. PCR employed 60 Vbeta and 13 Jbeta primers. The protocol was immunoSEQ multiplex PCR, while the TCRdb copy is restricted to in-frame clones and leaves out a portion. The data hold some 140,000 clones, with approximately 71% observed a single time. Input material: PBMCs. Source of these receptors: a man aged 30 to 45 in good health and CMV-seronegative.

The CDR3 DNA sequence: TGCGCCAGCAGTGAGTCTCGTTTGGGCAGGTTCACAGATACGCAGTATTTT. It yields the protein CASSESRLGRFTDTQYF. This sequence joins TRBV10-1 and TRBJ2-3, with unresolved D. The ends were cut back, 0 bases at V and 2 bases at J, with 15 bases in the middle. Per germline, CDR1 WNHNN and CDR2 SYGVQD (reference sequence). The CDR3 has 17 residues.

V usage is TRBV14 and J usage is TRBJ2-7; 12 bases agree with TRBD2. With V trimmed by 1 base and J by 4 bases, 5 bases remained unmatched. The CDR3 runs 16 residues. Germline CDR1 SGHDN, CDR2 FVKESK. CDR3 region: CASSQGATSGSYEQYF. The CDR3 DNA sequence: TGTGCCAGCAGCCAAGGAGCGACTAGCGGGAGTTACGAGCAGTACTTC. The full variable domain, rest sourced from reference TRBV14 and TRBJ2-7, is EAGVTQFPSHSVIEKGQTVTLRCDPISGHDNLYWYRRVMGKEIKFLLHFVKESKQDESGMPNNRFLAERTGGTYSTLKVQPAELEDSGVYFCASSQGATSGSYEQYFGPGTRLTVT.

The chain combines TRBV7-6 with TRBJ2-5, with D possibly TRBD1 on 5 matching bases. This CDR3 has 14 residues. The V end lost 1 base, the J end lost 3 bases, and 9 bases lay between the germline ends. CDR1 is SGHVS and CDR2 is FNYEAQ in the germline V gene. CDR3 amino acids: CASSLGSGKETQYF. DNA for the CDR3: TGTGCCAGCAGCTTAGGGTCAGGGAAAGAGACCCAGTACTTC.

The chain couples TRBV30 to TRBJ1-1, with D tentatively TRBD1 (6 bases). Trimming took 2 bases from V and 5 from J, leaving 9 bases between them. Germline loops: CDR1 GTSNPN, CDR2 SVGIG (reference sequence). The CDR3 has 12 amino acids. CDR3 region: CAWSTTGTEAFF. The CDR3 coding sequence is TGTGCCTGGAGTACTACAGGGACTGAAGCTTTCTTT.

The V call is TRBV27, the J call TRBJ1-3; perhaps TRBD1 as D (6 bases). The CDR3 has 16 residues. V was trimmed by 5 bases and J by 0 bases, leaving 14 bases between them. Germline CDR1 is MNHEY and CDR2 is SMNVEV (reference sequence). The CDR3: CASSRPQGSSGNTIYF. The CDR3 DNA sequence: TGTGCCAGCAGTAGACCACAGGGCTCCTCTGGAAACACCATATATTTT.

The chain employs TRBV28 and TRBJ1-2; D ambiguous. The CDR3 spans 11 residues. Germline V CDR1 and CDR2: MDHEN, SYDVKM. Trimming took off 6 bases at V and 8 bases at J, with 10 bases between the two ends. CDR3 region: CASSSSSGYTF. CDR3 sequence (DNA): TGTGCCAGCAGCAGCAGTAGCGGCTACACCTTC.

CDR3 sequence (DNA): TGTGCCAGCAGTCTTGGGGCCGCAACCGAGCAGTACTTC. This gives the protein CASSLGAATEQYF. The chain carries TRBV27 and TRBJ2-7; possible D gene TRBD1, 5 bases. The germline gives CDR1 MNHEY, CDR2 SMNVEV (reference sequence). The length of the CDR3 is 13 residues. Trimming pared 5 bases from V and 6 bases from J, leaving 14 bases between.

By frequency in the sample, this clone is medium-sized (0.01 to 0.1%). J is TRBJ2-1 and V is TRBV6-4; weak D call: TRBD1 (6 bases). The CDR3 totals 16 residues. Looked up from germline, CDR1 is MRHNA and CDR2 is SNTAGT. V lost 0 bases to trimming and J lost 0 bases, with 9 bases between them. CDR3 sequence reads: CASSDSGGSSYNEQFF. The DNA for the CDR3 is TGTGCCAGCAGTGACTCAGGGGGATCCTCCTACAATGAGCAGTTCTTC.

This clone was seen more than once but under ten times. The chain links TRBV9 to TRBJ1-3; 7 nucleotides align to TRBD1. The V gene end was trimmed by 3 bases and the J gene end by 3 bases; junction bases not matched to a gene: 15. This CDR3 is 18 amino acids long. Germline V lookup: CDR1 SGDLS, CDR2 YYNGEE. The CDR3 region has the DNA TGTGCCAGCAGCGAGGGGGCATGGGCGGCCGGAGATGGAAACACCATATATTTT. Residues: CASSEGAWAAGDGNTIYF.

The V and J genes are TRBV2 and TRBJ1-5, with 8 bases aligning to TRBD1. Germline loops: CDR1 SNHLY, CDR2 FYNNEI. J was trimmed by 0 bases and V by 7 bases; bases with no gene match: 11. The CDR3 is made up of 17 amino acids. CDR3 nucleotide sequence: TGTGCCAGCAAGCTGATGGGACAGGTCGATAGCAATCAGCCCCAGCATTTT. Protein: CASKLMGQVDSNQPQHF.

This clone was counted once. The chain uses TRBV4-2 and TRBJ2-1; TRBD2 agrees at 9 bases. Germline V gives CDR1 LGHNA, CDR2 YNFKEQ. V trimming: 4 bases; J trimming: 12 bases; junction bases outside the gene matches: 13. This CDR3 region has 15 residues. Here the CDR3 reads CASSRLAGEDVVQFF. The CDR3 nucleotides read TGTGCCAGCAGCCGATTAGCGGGAGAGGATGTTGTGCAGTTCTTC.

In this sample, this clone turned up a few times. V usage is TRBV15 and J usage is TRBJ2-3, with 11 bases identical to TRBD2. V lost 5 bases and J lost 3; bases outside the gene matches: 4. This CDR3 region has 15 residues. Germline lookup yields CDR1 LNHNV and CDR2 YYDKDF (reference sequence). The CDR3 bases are TGTGCCACCAGCGAACTAGCGGGAGCGACAGATACGCAGTATTTT. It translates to CATSELAGATDTQYF. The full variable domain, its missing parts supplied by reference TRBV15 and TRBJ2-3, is DAMVIQNPRYQVTQFGKPVTLSCSQTLNHNVMYWYQQKSSQAPKLLFHYYDKDFNNEADTPDNFQSRRPNTSFCFLDIRSPGLGDTAMYLCATSELAGATDTQYFGPGTRLTVL.

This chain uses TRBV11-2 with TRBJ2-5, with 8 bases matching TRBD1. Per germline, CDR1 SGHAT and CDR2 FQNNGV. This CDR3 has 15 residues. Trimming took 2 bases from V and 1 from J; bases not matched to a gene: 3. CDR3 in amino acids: CASSLLGQGQETQYF. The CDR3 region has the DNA TGTGCCAGCAGCTTACTCGGACAGGGCCAAGAGACCCAGTACTTC.

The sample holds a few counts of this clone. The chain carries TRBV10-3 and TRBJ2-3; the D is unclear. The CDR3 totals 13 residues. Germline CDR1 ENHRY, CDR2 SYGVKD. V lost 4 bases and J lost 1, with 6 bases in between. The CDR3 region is CAISVLGTDTQYF. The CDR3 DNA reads TGTGCCATCAGTGTCCTAGGCACAGATACGCAGTATTTT.

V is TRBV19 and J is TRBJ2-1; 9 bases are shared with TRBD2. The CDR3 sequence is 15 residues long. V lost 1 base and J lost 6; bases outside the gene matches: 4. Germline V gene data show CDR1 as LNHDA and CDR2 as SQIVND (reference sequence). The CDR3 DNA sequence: TGTGCCAGTAGTATAGCTGGCGGGAGGGTCAATGAGCAGTTCTTC. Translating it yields CASSIAGGRVNEQFF.

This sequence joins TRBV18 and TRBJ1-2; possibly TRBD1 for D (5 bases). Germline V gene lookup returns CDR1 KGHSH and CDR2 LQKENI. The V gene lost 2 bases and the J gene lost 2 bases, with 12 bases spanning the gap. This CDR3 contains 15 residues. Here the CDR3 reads CASSPIRDSNYGYTF. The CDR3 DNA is TGTGCCAGCTCACCAATCAGGGACTCAAACTATGGCTACACCTTC.

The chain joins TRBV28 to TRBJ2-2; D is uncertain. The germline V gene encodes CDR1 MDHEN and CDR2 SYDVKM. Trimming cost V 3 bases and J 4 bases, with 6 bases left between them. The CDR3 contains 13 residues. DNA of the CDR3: TGTGCCAGCAGTTTCTGGAGCACCGGGGAGCTGTTTTTT. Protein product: CASSFWSTGELFF.

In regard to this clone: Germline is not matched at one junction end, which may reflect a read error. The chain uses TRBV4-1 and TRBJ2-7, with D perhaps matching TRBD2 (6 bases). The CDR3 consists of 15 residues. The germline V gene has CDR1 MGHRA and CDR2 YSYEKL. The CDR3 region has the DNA TGCGCCAGCAGGCAAGGGGCTAGCGCCTCCTACGAGCAGTACTTC. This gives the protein CASRQGASASYEQYF.

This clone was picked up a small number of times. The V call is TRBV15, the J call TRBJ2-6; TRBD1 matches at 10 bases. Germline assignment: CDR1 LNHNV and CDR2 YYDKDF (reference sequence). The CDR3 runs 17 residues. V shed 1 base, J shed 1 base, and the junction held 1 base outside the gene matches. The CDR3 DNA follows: TGTGCCACCAGCAGAGGGGACAGGGGATCTGGGGCCAACGTCCTGACTTTC. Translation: CATSRGDRGSGANVLTF.

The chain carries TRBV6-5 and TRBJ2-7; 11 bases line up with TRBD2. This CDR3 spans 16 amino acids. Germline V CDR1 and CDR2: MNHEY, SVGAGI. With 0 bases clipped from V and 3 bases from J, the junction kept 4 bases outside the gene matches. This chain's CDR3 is CASSYSSSGGYYEQYF. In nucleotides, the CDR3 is TGTGCCAGCAGTTACTCGTCTAGCGGGGGGTACTACGAGCAGTACTTC.

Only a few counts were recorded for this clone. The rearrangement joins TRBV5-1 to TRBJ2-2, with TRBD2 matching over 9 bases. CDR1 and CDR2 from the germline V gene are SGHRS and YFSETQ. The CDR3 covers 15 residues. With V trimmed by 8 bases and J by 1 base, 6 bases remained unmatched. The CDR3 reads CARLSSGMNTGELFF. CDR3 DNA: TGCGCCAGACTTTCTAGCGGGATGAACACCGGGGAGCTGTTTTTT.

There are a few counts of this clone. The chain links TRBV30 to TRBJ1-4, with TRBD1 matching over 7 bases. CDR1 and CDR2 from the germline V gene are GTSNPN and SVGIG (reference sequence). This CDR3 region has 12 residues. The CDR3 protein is CALRGQGEKLFF. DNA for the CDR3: TGTGCTCTTAGGGGGCAAGGGGAAAAACTGTTTTTT. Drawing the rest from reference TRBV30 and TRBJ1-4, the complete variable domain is SQTIHQWPATLVQPVGSPLSLECTVEGTSNPNLYWYRQAAGRGLQLLFYSVGIGQISSEVPQNLSASRPQDRQFILSSKKLLLSDSGFYLCALRGQGEKLFFGSGTQLSVL.

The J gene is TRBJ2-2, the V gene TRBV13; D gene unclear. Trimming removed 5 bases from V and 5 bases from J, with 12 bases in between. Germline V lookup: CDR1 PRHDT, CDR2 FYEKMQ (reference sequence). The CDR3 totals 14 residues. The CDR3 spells CASSPDSLTGELFF. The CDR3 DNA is TGTGCCAGCAGCCCTGACTCCCTAACCGGGGAGCTGTTTTTT.

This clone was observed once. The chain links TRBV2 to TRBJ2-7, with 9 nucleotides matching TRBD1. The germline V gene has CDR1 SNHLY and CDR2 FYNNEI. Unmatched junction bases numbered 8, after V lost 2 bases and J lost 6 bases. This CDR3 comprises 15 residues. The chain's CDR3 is CASSEIGTGYPEQYF. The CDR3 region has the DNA TGTGCCAGCAGTGAAATAGGGACAGGGTACCCCGAGCAGTACTTC. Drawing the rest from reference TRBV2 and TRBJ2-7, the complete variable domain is EPEVTQTPSHQVTQMGQEVILRCVPISNHLYFYWYRQILGQKVEFLVSFYNNEISEKSEIFDDQFSVERPDGSNFTLKIRSTKLEDSAMYFCASSEIGTGYPEQYFGPGTRLTVT.